Below, 30 T cell receptor beta chains from the same sample are listed, as sequenced in a study of PD-1 blockade in classical Hodgkin lymphoma. Profiled with immunoSEQ multiplex PCR; TCRdb holds only in-frame clones, not every one. The table records around 96,000 clones, over 70% of them present only once. Following autologous stem cell transplantation, relapse occurred in every patient, and exposure to brentuximab vedotin varied. The source material was peripheral blood mononuclear cells (PBMCs), sampled at baseline. These receptors were obtained from a human donor with classical Hodgkin lymphoma.

This chain uses TRBV7-6 with TRBJ1-1; possible D gene TRBD1, 5 bases. This CDR3 is 14 amino acids long. V was cut by 0 bases and J by 1 base, with 6 bases left in between. Germline CDR1 is SGHVS and CDR2 is FNYEAQ. CDR3 sequence: CASSLAGGNTEAFF. CDR3 DNA sequence: TGTGCCAGCAGCTTAGCGGGGGGGAACACTGAAGCTTTCTTT. Filled out from reference TRBV7-6 and TRBJ1-1, the complete variable domain reads GAGVSQSPRYKVTKRGQDVALRCDPISGHVSLYWYRQALGQGPEFLTYFNYEAQQDKSGLPNDRFSAERPEGSISTLTIQRTEQRDSAMYRCASSLAGGNTEAFFGQGTRLTVV.

This sequence joins TRBV19 and TRBJ2-1; 12 nucleotides agree with TRBD2. Germline V gene sequence: CDR1 LNHDA, CDR2 SQIVND (reference sequence). After removal of 6 bases from V and 4 bases from J, the junction contained 7 bases not matched to a gene. This CDR3 has 16 amino acids. CDR3 in amino acids: CASSYRTSGNYNEQFF. CDR3 nucleotide sequence: TGTGCCAGTAGCTATCGGACTAGCGGGAATTACAATGAGCAGTTCTTC. The complete variable domain, with remaining parts taken from reference TRBV19 and TRBJ2-1, reads DGGITQSPKYLFRKEGQNVTLSCEQNLNHDAMYWYRQDPGQGLRLIYYSQIVNDFQKGDIAEGYSVSREKKESFPLTVTSAQKNPTAFYLCASSYRTSGNYNEQFFGPGTRLTVL.

V gene TRBV30 combines with J gene TRBJ2-1; 7 nucleotides align to TRBD2. Looked up from germline, CDR1 is GTSNPN and CDR2 is SVGIG (reference sequence). The trim removed 3 bases at V and 4 bases at J, leaving 6 bases unmatched. The CDR3 spans 14 residues. DNA of the CDR3: TGTGCCTGGAGGTCGGCTAGCGGTTACAATGAGCAGTTCTTC. It specifies CAWRSASGYNEQFF.

V gene TRBV5-1 combines with J gene TRBJ1-2; D gene uncertain. Trimming shortened V by 0 bases and J by 3 bases, and 6 bases separated the two germline ends. The CDR3 spans 13 residues. Germline values: CDR1 SGHRS, CDR2 YFSETQ. CDR3 coding DNA: TGCGCCAGCAGCTTGGCCGAGGACTATGGCTACACCTTC. This encodes CASSLAEDYGYTF. Supplemented by reference TRBV5-1 and TRBJ1-2, the full variable domain reads KAGVTQTPRYLIKTRGQQVTLSCSPISGHRSVSWYQQTPGQGLQFLFEYFSETQRNKGNFPGRFSGRQFSNSRSEMNVSTLELGDSALYLCASSLAEDYGYTFGSGTRLTVV.

The chain recombines TRBV5-6 with TRBJ1-2, with 7 bases identical to TRBD1. With V trimmed by 0 bases and J by 4 bases, 6 bases remained unmatched. Germline loops: CDR1 SGHDT, CDR2 YYEEEE. The CDR3 loop spans 15 amino acids. The CDR3 sequence is CASSLGIQGGYGYTF. The CDR3, as DNA: TGTGCCAGCAGCTTGGGGATTCAGGGGGGCTATGGCTACACCTTC.

The rearrangement joins TRBV2 to TRBJ2-1; the D gene is possibly TRBD1 (6 bases). The germline V gene encodes CDR1 SNHLY and CDR2 FYNNEI. V was shortened by 6 bases and J by 6 bases, with 15 bases between the two germline ends. The CDR3 length is 14 residues. CDR3: CASSATGTTNEQFF. For the CDR3, the DNA is TGTGCCAGCAGCGCGACGGGGACAACCAATGAGCAGTTCTTC.

The rearrangement joins TRBV19 to TRBJ1-5, with 7 bases that match TRBD1. V trimming: 4 bases; J trimming: 2 bases; junction bases outside the gene matches: 5. Looked up from germline, CDR1 is LNHDA and CDR2 is SQIVND (reference sequence). The CDR3 covers 15 residues. CDR3 sequence (DNA): TGTGCCAGTAGTACTCCCAGGGGGGGCAATCAGCCCCAGCATTTT. This translates into CASSTPRGGNQPQHF.

The CDR3 DNA is TGTGCCATCAATCCTCGGACAGGGGTATTGAGTGGCTACACCTTC. It translates to CAINPRTGVLSGYTF. The rearrangement uses TRBV10-3 and TRBJ1-2; 9 nucleotides agree with TRBD1. V dropped 7 bases and J dropped 7; count of bases not matched to a gene: 13. Germline CDR1 ENHRY, CDR2 SYGVKD. CDR3 length equals 15 residues.

The chain uses TRBV28 and TRBJ2-5; TRBD2 agrees at 11 bases. CDR1 is MDHEN, CDR2 SYDVKM, per germline. This CDR3 is built from 15 residues. Trimming at V came to 4 bases and at J to 5 bases, leaving 6 bases not matched to a gene. The DNA of the CDR3 is TGTGCCAGCAGTTCCATAGCGGGAGGGGGGGAGACCCAGTACTTC. Residues: CASSSIAGGGETQYF. Using reference TRBV28 and TRBJ2-5 for the parts outside the CDR3, the full variable domain is DVKVTQSSRYLVKRTGEKVFLECVQDMDHENMFWYRQDPGLGLRLIYFSYDVKMKEKGDIPEGYSVSREKKERFSLILESASTNQTSMYLCASSSIAGGGETQYFGPGTRLLVL.

The CDR3 sequence: CASSQGQGALRNQPQHF. The CDR3 DNA reads TGCGCCAGCAGCCAGGGACAGGGGGCTCTTAGGAATCAGCCCCAGCATTTT. V usage is TRBV4-1 and J usage is TRBJ1-5, with 12 nucleotides matching TRBD1. V dropped 3 bases and J dropped 4; count of bases not matched to a gene: 7. Germline loops: CDR1 MGHRA, CDR2 YSYEKL. This CDR3 has 17 residues.

This chain joins TRBV19 and TRBJ1-4, with 7 bases aligning to TRBD1. The CDR3 spans 14 residues. Germline V lookup: CDR1 LNHDA, CDR2 SQIVND (reference sequence). V trimming: 7 bases; J trimming: 4 bases; junction bases outside the gene matches: 6. CDR3 DNA sequence: TGTGCCAGTAAATTGACAGGGTTTAATGAAAAACTGTTTTTT. Translating it yields CASKLTGFNEKLFF. The entire variable domain, with the rest obtained from reference TRBV19 and TRBJ1-4, is as follows: DGGITQSPKYLFRKEGQNVTLSCEQNLNHDAMYWYRQDPGQGLRLIYYSQIVNDFQKGDIAEGYSVSREKKESFPLTVTSAQKNPTAFYLCASKLTGFNEKLFFGSGTQLSVL.

This clone came up a few times. V usage is TRBV2 and J usage is TRBJ2-3, with 14 nucleotides matching TRBD2. Germline V CDR1 and CDR2: SNHLY, FYNNEI. V lost 6 bases and J lost 0; bases outside the gene matches: 5. The CDR3 is made up of 17 amino acids. The CDR3 loop is CASRGTSGSGSTDTQYF. The DNA of the CDR3 is TGTGCCAGCAGGGGGACTAGCGGGAGCGGCAGCACAGATACGCAGTATTTT.

The chain couples TRBV11-2 to TRBJ2-5; 8 positions agree with TRBD2. Germline-derived CDR1 and CDR2 are SGHAT and FQNNGV. Trimming took 6 bases from V and 2 from J; bases not matched to a gene: 8. This CDR3 comprises 15 residues. This CDR3 reads CASRSTGGGQETQYF. The DNA of the CDR3 is TGTGCCAGCAGATCTACGGGGGGGGGTCAAGAGACCCAGTACTTC.

The genes are TRBV7-2 and TRBJ2-7; D is uncertain. The CDR3 runs 16 residues. Per the germline V gene, CDR1 is SGHTA and CDR2 is FQGNSA. With 1 base removed from V and 0 bases from J, the gap between germline ends came to 13 bases. Here the CDR3 DNA reads TGTGCCAGCAGCTTAGGAACGGGCCTAAGCTCCTACGAGCAGTACTTC. This gives the protein CASSLGTGLSSYEQYF.

This chain joins TRBV6-6 and TRBJ1-1; TRBD1 matches 7 bases. Germline trimming cut 7 bases from V and 4 bases from J; bases unmatched to any gene: 15. This CDR3 has 16 amino acids. The germline V gene has CDR1 MNHNY and CDR2 SVGAGI (reference sequence). CDR3 nucleotide sequence: TGTGCCAGCATCTTCACCCCGGGCGCAGGGGGCACTGAAGCTTTCTTT. It codes for CASIFTPGAGGTEAFF.

V usage is TRBV5-1 and J usage is TRBJ2-1, with TRBD1 identical over 7 bases. The CDR3 is 17 amino acids. From germline, CDR1 is SGHRS and CDR2 YFSETQ. After removal of 0 bases from V and 0 bases from J, the junction contained 6 bases not matched to a gene. The CDR3 loop reads CASSLARGGSSYNEQFF. The CDR3 region has the DNA TGCGCCAGCAGCTTGGCCCGAGGGGGCAGCTCCTACAATGAGCAGTTCTTC.

The V gene is TRBV4-1, the J gene TRBJ2-1, with 12 bases lining up with TRBD2. Germline V gene sequence: CDR1 MGHRA, CDR2 YSYEKL. The CDR3 sequence is 17 residues long. After removal of 4 bases from V and 7 bases from J, the junction contained 11 bases not matched to a gene. This CDR3 reads CASSLLPGTSGLNEQFF. The CDR3 region has the DNA TGCGCCAGCAGCCTTCTTCCCGGGACTAGCGGGCTTAATGAGCAGTTCTTC.

This chain joins TRBV10-3 and TRBJ1-2; 11 nucleotides agree with TRBD1. The germline V gene has CDR1 ENHRY and CDR2 SYGVKD. Germline trimming cut 10 bases from V and 3 bases from J; bases unmatched to any gene: 7. This CDR3 spans 14 amino acids. This CDR3 is CATWDRGSHYGYTF. The CDR3 DNA reads as TGTGCCACCTGGGACAGGGGGTCCCACTATGGCTACACCTTC.

CDR3: CASSILRTGELFF. In DNA, the CDR3 is TGTGCCAGCAGCATTCTCCGGACCGGGGAGCTGTTTTTT. The gene calls are TRBV2 and TRBJ2-2; D call uncertain. The CDR3 totals 13 residues. Trimming pared 6 bases from V and 5 bases from J, leaving 10 bases between. Germline V gene sequence: CDR1 SNHLY, CDR2 FYNNEI.

The J gene is TRBJ2-7, the V gene TRBV6-1, with no clear D. Trimming removed 7 bases at V and 7 bases at J, with 20 bases between. The CDR3 is 14 amino acids. Germline-derived CDR1 and CDR2 are MNHNS and SASEGT. Here the CDR3 reads CASTPLWGSGEQYF. CDR3 sequence (DNA): TGTGCCAGCACCCCTCTGTGGGGATCGGGTGAGCAGTACTTC.

This chain connects TRBV5-1 to TRBJ2-7, with a possible D match to TRBD2 (8 bases). The CDR3 is 17 amino acids. The ends were cut back, 3 bases at V and 9 bases at J, with 28 bases in the middle. Germline-derived CDR1 and CDR2 are SGHRS and YFSETQ. In nucleotides, the CDR3 is TGCGCCAGCAGCTCCGGACGGGGGGGGACAGCTTTATCTGGGCAGTACTTC. It translates to CASSSGRGGTALSGQYF.

The rearrangement uses TRBV9 and TRBJ2-3; the match to TRBD2 covers 12 bases. J gave up 3 bases and V 7 bases, and 6 bases lay outside the gene matches. The CDR3 covers 15 residues. Germline CDR1 SGDLS, CDR2 YYNGEE. CDR3 DNA: TGTGCCAGCTCCCTAGCGGGAGGGAAAACAGATACGCAGTATTTT. This gives the protein CASSLAGGKTDTQYF.

The rearrangement joins TRBV19 to TRBJ2-7; D unresolved. The CDR3 totals 13 residues. CDR1 is LNHDA and CDR2 is SQIVND in the germline V gene (reference sequence). The V end was cut by 3 bases, the J end by 6 bases, with 12 bases between. The CDR3 reads CASSMYSLSEQYF. Here the CDR3 DNA reads TGTGCCAGTAGTATGTACAGCCTGAGCGAGCAGTACTTC.

This clone has a handful of counts. This rearrangement joins TRBV18 to TRBJ2-5; D call uncertain. CDR3 length equals 14 residues. V lost 2 bases and J 5 bases, leaving 12 bases between the germline ends. Germline assignment: CDR1 KGHSH and CDR2 LQKENI. Written as DNA, the CDR3 is TGTGCCAGCTCACCAACCGGTGAAGAGGAGACCCAGTACTTC. Protein sequence: CASSPTGEEETQYF.

The J gene is TRBJ2-1, the V gene TRBV5-1; weak D call: TRBD2 (6 bases). The V and J ends lost 0 bases and 5 bases respectively, with 15 bases between them. Germline-derived CDR1 and CDR2 are SGHRS and YFSETQ. The CDR3 totals 16 residues. The CDR3 DNA reads TGCGCCAGCAGCTTGGATGTGCGGGGCTCAAACAATGAGCAGTTCTTC. It codes for CASSLDVRGSNNEQFF.

V usage is TRBV7-8 and J usage is TRBJ1-5, with 11 positions matching TRBD1. V was pared by 4 bases and J by 5 bases, with 1 base of the junction left unmatched. In germline, CDR1 is SGHVS, CDR2 FQNEAQ. The CDR3 extends over 14 amino acids. CDR3 nucleotides: TGTGCCAGCAGCTGGACAGGGGGCGATCAGCCCCAGCATTTT. Translating it yields CASSWTGGDQPQHF.

The gene calls are TRBV7-2 and TRBJ1-2, with D hard to call. The length of the CDR3 is 12 residues. V shed 7 bases and J shed 4 bases, with 10 bases lying between them. CDR1 SGHTA and CDR2 FQGNSA come from the germline V gene. The CDR3 DNA sequence: TGTGCCAGCACGAAGGTAACCTATGGCTACACCTTC. Amino acids: CASTKVTYGYTF.

This chain connects TRBV9 to TRBJ2-2, with D possibly matching TRBD1 (5 bases). Trimming shortened V by 1 base and J by 7 bases, and 14 bases separated the two germline ends. Germline V lookup: CDR1 SGDLS, CDR2 YYNGEE. This CDR3 contains 15 residues. The CDR3 sequence is CASSVRQGRFGELFF. The DNA of the CDR3 is TGTGCCAGCAGCGTAAGGCAGGGTCGTTTCGGGGAGCTGTTTTTT.

The chain uses TRBV7-9 and TRBJ2-1; D is perhaps TRBD1 (6 bases). V was pared by 1 base and J by 8 bases, with 12 bases between. The CDR3 covers 14 residues. Germline V gene sequence: CDR1 SEHNR, CDR2 FQNEAQ (reference sequence). The CDR3 DNA follows: TGTGCCAGCAGCTTAGTAGGGGGTCTATATGAGCAGTTCTTC. It is translated as CASSLVGGLYEQFF.

This clone was counted ten times or more. The V and J genes are TRBV18 and TRBJ1-2; the match to TRBD1 covers 7 bases. The CDR3 runs 13 residues. The V gene's germline CDR1 is KGHSH and CDR2 LQKENI. The V and J ends lost 4 bases and 6 bases, in that order; junction bases with no gene match: 5. The CDR3 DNA reads TGTGCCAGCTCACGACAGGGAGTTGATGGCTACACCTTC. This sequence encodes CASSRQGVDGYTF. Full variable domain (missing parts from reference TRBV18 and TRBJ1-2): NAGVMQNPRHLVRRRGQEARLRCSPMKGHSHVYWYRQLPEEGLKFMVYLQKENIIDESGMPKERFSAEFPKEGPSILRIQQVVRGDSAAYFCASSRQGVDGYTFGSGTRLTVV.